This T cell receptor beta chain comes out of a study of early T cells in non-severe SARS-CoV-2 infection. Each CDR3 protein is one row after TCRdb ran MiXCR on the 5' RACE reads. The sample includes 25,000 to 35,000 distinct CDR3 sequences, over 6.5% seen only once; the top ten take roughly 35%. CDR1 DFQATT and CDR2 SNEGSKA come from the germline V gene (reference sequence). The CDR3 loop spans 15 amino acids. Unmatched junction bases numbered 1, after V lost 1 base and J lost 3 bases. This clonotype came up many times. The rearrangement joins TRBV20-1 to TRBJ2-1; TRBD2 aligns across 12 bases. The origin of this receptor is an adult who was a healthcare worker with PCR-confirmed SARS-CoV-2 infection or an uninfected control (not recorded which). The source material was whole blood. CDR3 residues: CSARGTSGNYNEQFF. In DNA form, the CDR3 reads TGCAGTGCTAGAGGGACTAGCGGGAACTACAATGAGCAGTTCTTC.